Below are 27 T cell receptor beta chains sequenced from a single sample in a study of read filtering for tumor transcriptome and immune sequencing. From 300 to 400 ng of RNA, a library with molecular barcoded alpha/delta and beta/gamma adaptors was made. TCRdb processed the reads anew with MiXCR; each CDR3 protein has one entry. Here the sample spans 37,000 or so distinct CDR3 sequences, about 13% being singletons. What was sequenced was a population of CD138-negative cells sorted from bone marrow. The source of these receptors is a donor older than 35 with multiple myeloma.

On this clonotype: Relative to the germline gene, one junction end is altered; a read error may explain this. V gene TRBV7-3 combines with J gene TRBJ2-5, with a weak D call TRBD1 (7 bases). The CDR3 is 18 residues long. The germline V gene has CDR1 SGHTA and CDR2 FQGTGA. This CDR3 reads CASSSPTGRPPWQEIQYF. Written as DNA, the CDR3 is TGTGCCAGCAGCTCGCCGACAGGGAGGCCTCCGTGGCAAGAGATCCAGTACTTC.

This clonotype came up many times. The chain employs TRBV18 and TRBJ1-1; no firm D call. This CDR3 spans 14 amino acids. Germline CDR1 and CDR2: KGHSH and LQKENI. Trimming stripped 2 bases from V and 5 bases from J, with 12 bases between. The DNA of the CDR3 is TGTGCCAGCTCACCAGCGCCGGGCAGAACTGAAGCTTTCTTT. Protein sequence: CASSPAPGRTEAFF.

This clonotype has ten or more counts. The J gene is TRBJ2-3, the V gene TRBV5-6; 8 bases align to TRBD1. The germline CDR1 and CDR2 sequences are SGHDT and YYEEEE. This CDR3 contains 12 residues. CDR3 in DNA: TGTGCTTGGGGGACAGGATCAGATACGCAGTATTTT. Translation gives CAWGTGSDTQYF.

In this sample, this clonotype is medium-sized. The rearrangement uses TRBV6-5 and TRBJ2-5, with no clear D. This CDR3 contains 16 residues. The V gene lost 0 bases and the J gene lost 0 bases, with 11 bases spanning the gap. In germline, CDR1 is MNHEY, CDR2 SVGAGI. The CDR3 DNA is TGTGCCAGCAGTTACTCTCTGCCCCCCAACCAAGAGACCCAGTACTTC. It is translated as CASSYSLPPNQETQYF.

A word on this clonotype: A much bigger clone sits one base away, suggesting this may be a read error. The V call is TRBV20-1, the J call TRBJ1-5, with TRBD1 identical over 9 bases. There are 14 residues in the CDR3. CDR1 DFQATT and CDR2 SNEGSKA come from the germline V gene (reference sequence). The CDR3 region is CSVREGTGYQPQHF. The CDR3 DNA reads as TGCAGTGTTAGAGAGGGGACAGGGTATCAGCCCCAGCATTTT.

Points on this clonotype: Being one base from a much bigger clone, this may be a read error. This chain uses TRBV20-1 with TRBJ2-3; D remains ambiguous. This CDR3 region has 11 residues. V lost 5 bases to trimming and J lost 5 bases, with 8 bases between them. CDR1 and CDR2 from the germline V gene are DFQATT and SNEGSKA (reference sequence). The CDR3 DNA sequence: TGCAGTGCTGGACCATTAGATACGCAGTATTTT. It is translated as CSAGPLDTQYF.

J is TRBJ2-1 and V is TRBV24-1; a weak D match, TRBD1 (6 bases). The CDR3 runs 16 residues. V lost 2 bases and J lost 0, with 10 bases in between. CDR1 KGHDR and CDR2 SFDVKD come from the germline V gene. The CDR3 sequence is CATSDSTGSSYNEQFF. CDR3 DNA sequence: TGTGCCACCAGTGATTCCACAGGGAGCTCCTACAATGAGCAGTTCTTC.

This clonotype occurred many times. The chain joins TRBV2 to TRBJ2-1, with unresolved D. The CDR3 sequence is 14 residues long. From germline, CDR1 is SNHLY and CDR2 FYNNEI. V was clipped by 2 bases and J by 5 bases, with 10 bases between them. The CDR3 bases are TGTGCCAGCAGTGAATTGTTGGCGCACAATGAGCAGTTCTTC. It is translated as CASSELLAHNEQFF.

This chain's CDR3 is CASSEELRGRSYNEQFF. CDR3 in DNA: TGTGCCAGCAGTGAAGAATTAAGGGGTCGCTCCTACAATGAGCAGTTCTTC. The chain employs TRBV6-1 and TRBJ2-1; TRBD1 is a possible D gene (5 bases). The germline V gene has CDR1 MNHNS and CDR2 SASEGT. The CDR3 sequence is 17 residues long. The V gene lost 1 base and the J gene lost 0 bases, with 13 bases spanning the gap.

With regard to this clonotype: The CDR3 does not close with the conserved phenylalanine or tryptophan, likely indicating a read error. The rearrangement uses TRBV19 and TRBJ2-1; TRBD2 matches 11 bases. In germline, CDR1 is LNHDA, CDR2 SQIVND (reference sequence). CDR3 length: 16 amino acids. DNA for the CDR3: TGTGCCAGTTGTATAGATAGCGGGAGGGGTCGGGGGGAGCAGTTCTCC. It is translated as CASCIDSGRGRGEQFS.

This clonotype was seen ten or more times. V gene TRBV28 combines with J gene TRBJ2-2; possible D gene TRBD2, 7 bases. The CDR3 is made up of 16 amino acids. V gave up 4 bases and J gave up 6 bases, with 18 bases separating them. CDR1 is MDHEN, CDR2 SYDVKM, per germline. The CDR3 loop is CASSSLGGGKAGELFF. The CDR3 DNA reads TGTGCCAGCAGTTCCTTGGGGGGGGGCAAGGCCGGGGAGCTGTTTTTT.

This clonotype was seen at least ten times. The chain links TRBV7-2 to TRBJ2-3; 7 bases are shared with TRBD1. With 2 bases clipped from V and 6 bases from J, the junction kept 11 bases outside the gene matches. Looked up from germline, CDR1 is SGHTA and CDR2 is FQGNSA. There are 16 residues in the CDR3. The CDR3 DNA is TGTGCCAGCAGCTTACGACAGGGACACGAGGGGGATACGCAGTATTTT. Encoded protein: CASSLRQGHEGDTQYF.

At least ten counts were recorded for this clonotype. This chain connects TRBV30 to TRBJ1-2; D unresolved. Germline CDR1 reads GTSNPN; CDR2 reads SVGIG (reference sequence). The CDR3 is made up of 14 amino acids. V lost 5 bases to trimming and J lost 2 bases, with 15 bases between them. The CDR3: CAWQRFPINYGYTF. CDR3 in DNA: TGTGCCTGGCAGAGGTTCCCGATCAACTATGGCTACACCTTC.

This clonotype was counted at least ten times. This chain links TRBV19 with TRBJ1-1; possibly TRBD1 for D (6 bases). Germline-derived CDR1 and CDR2 are LNHDA and SQIVND (reference sequence). The CDR3 totals 14 residues. The germline V and J ends were trimmed by 6 bases and 1 base, with 12 bases remaining between them. CDR3 nucleotides: TGTGCCAGTAGGAGGGACACTTCGAACACTGAAGCTTTCTTT. Its translation is CASRRDTSNTEAFF. Drawing the rest from reference TRBV19 and TRBJ1-1, the complete variable domain is DGGITQSPKYLFRKEGQNVTLSCEQNLNHDAMYWYRQDPGQGLRLIYYSQIVNDFQKGDIAEGYSVSREKKESFPLTVTSAQKNPTAFYLCASRRDTSNTEAFFGQGTRLTVV.

This clonotype showed up just a few times. The chain has TRBV3-1 and TRBJ2-5, with D maybe TRBD2 (5 bases). The CDR3 is made up of 14 amino acids. Germline V CDR1 and CDR2: LGHDT, YNNKEL (reference sequence). Trimming removed 4 bases from V and 1 base from J, with 10 bases in between. The CDR3 loop reads CASSRRRGQETQYF. CDR3 DNA: TGTGCCAGCAGCCGTCGACGGGGCCAAGAGACCCAGTACTTC.

This clonotype occurred many times. The CDR3 bases are TGTGCCAGCAGCCACGAAGGTCAGCCCCAGCATTTT. Protein sequence: CASSHEGQPQHF. V gene TRBV11-2 combines with J gene TRBJ1-5; D is unresolved. CDR1 and CDR2 from the germline V gene are SGHAT and FQNNGV. Trimming left V 5 bases short and J 6 bases short, with 8 bases between. The CDR3 has 12 amino acids.

In its sample, this clonotype was seen many times. The chain carries TRBV4-3 and TRBJ2-7; 10 bases are shared with TRBD1. The CDR3 is made up of 16 amino acids. The ends lost 1 base at V and 4 bases at J; junction bases unmatched: 7. The V gene's germline CDR1 is LGHNA and CDR2 YSLEER. The CDR3 loop is CASSQGRDRGGYEQYF. The CDR3 region has the DNA TGCGCCAGCAGCCAAGGGCGGGACAGGGGTGGTTACGAGCAGTACTTC.

This clonotype was counted at least ten times. The chain uses TRBV12-3 or TRBV12-4 and TRBJ2-1; unclear D gene. Trimming pared 3 bases from V and 10 bases from J, leaving 19 bases between. This CDR3 has 15 residues. The CDR3 DNA follows: TGTGCCAGCAGTTTCGACATCCTCATACAATTGGAGCAGTTCTTC. Its protein product is CASSFDILIQLEQFF.

Regarding this clonotype: A read error may be the cause here, since a much bigger clone is one base away. V is TRBV6-1 and J is TRBJ2-5; 10 nucleotides match TRBD2. Germline trimming cut 8 bases from V and 5 bases from J; bases unmatched to any gene: 11. This CDR3 has 15 amino acids. In germline, CDR1 is MNHNS, CDR2 SASEGT. The CDR3 here is CASSTEGLATETQYF. DNA of the CDR3: TGTGCCAGCTCAACCGAGGGACTAGCGACCGAGACCCAGTACTTC.

The sample holds many counts of this clonotype. The J gene is TRBJ1-1, the V gene TRBV29-1; tentatively, D is TRBD1 (6 bases). The germline V and J ends were trimmed by 1 base and 11 bases, with 20 bases remaining between them. The CDR3 runs 14 residues. Looked up from germline, CDR1 is SQVTM and CDR2 is ANQGSEA. CDR3 DNA: TGCAGCGTTGAAGGGGGGCCTGGGGGCCGGGGGGCTTTCTTT. This codes for CSVEGGPGGRGAFF.

This clonotype was seen at least ten times. The CDR3 DNA is TGTGCCAGCAGCACCCGGGACAGCTCCTACAATGAGCAGTTCTTC. Translation: CASSTRDSSYNEQFF. The V call is TRBV7-2, the J call TRBJ2-1; 7 positions match TRBD1. The germline V gene has CDR1 SGHTA and CDR2 FQGNSA. V lost 5 bases to trimming and J lost 0 bases; unmatched junction nucleotides: 4. CDR3 size: 15 residues.

This clonotype has ten or more counts. The rearrangement links TRBV9 to TRBJ2-7; 7 nucleotides agree with TRBD1. Germline CDR1 reads SGDLS; CDR2 reads YYNGEE. The CDR3 has 15 residues. V gave up 4 bases and J gave up 0 bases; unmatched junction bases: 7. CDR3 nucleotides: TGTGCCAGCAGCTTCGGACAGGAAAGCTCCTACGAGCAGTACTTC. It yields the protein CASSFGQESSYEQYF.

The genes are TRBV28 and TRBJ2-5; 7 nucleotides line up with TRBD1. Trimming cost V 3 bases and J 5 bases; bases outside gene matches: 6. In germline, CDR1 is MDHEN, CDR2 SYDVKM. CDR3 length: 14 amino acids. The CDR3 bases are TGTGCCAGCAGTTTGGTTGACAGGGAGGAGACCCAGTACTTC. Amino acid sequence: CASSLVDREETQYF.

At least ten counts were recorded for this clonotype. The rearrangement joins TRBV12-3 or TRBV12-4 to TRBJ1-5; D remains ambiguous. V shed 6 bases and J shed 9 bases, with 15 bases lying between them. This CDR3 spans 13 amino acids. The CDR3 is CASSMDGYAPQHF. The CDR3 coding sequence is TGTGCCAGCAGCATGGACGGATATGCGCCCCAGCATTTT.

This clonotype was picked up many times. V gene TRBV5-5 combines with J gene TRBJ2-7, with D possibly called TRBD1 or TRBD2 (5 bases each). There are 14 residues in the CDR3. Germline CDR1 reads SGHKS; CDR2 reads YYEKEE (reference sequence). V lost 3 bases, J lost 1 base, and 11 bases lay in between. The CDR3 nucleotides are TGTGCCAGCAGCTACGAGGGACGGTCCTACGAGCAGTACTTC. Translating it yields CASSYEGRSYEQYF.

As regards this clonotype: A much larger clone differs by one base, so this may be a read error. The rearrangement links TRBV19 to TRBJ2-1; 7 bases fit TRBD2. The CDR3 loop spans 16 amino acids. Germline loops: CDR1 LNHDA, CDR2 SQIVND (reference sequence). CDR3 sequence: CASSNLWTRSENERFF. The DNA of the CDR3 is TGTGCCAGTAGTAACCTCTGGACTAGGAGCGAAAATGAGCGGTTCTTC.

The genes are TRBV12-3 or TRBV12-4 and TRBJ2-3; D gene uncertain. The length of the CDR3 is 18 residues. With 5 bases removed from V and 0 bases from J, the gap between germline ends came to 21 bases. CDR3 bases: TGTGCCAGCAGTCCCCTCCGAGTTGGAATGTCTAGCACAGATACGCAGTATTTT. Encoded protein: CASSPLRVGMSSTDTQYF.